These 31 T cell receptor beta chains were all obtained from the same sample, sequenced in a study of T cell responses to AZD1222 COVID-19 vaccine. The repertoire was sequenced with immunoSEQ multiplex PCR; TCRdb's copy has only in-frame clones and lacks some. The table has 80,000 to 130,000 clones, about 87% seen once. The sample here was peripheral blood, taken on day 0 of AZD1222 vaccination. These receptors were obtained from an adult in good health.

The gene calls are TRBV18 and TRBJ1-1, with D possibly being TRBD1 (6 bases). Germline values: CDR1 KGHSH, CDR2 LQKENI. V was trimmed by 1 base and J by 6 bases, leaving 18 bases between them. CDR3 length: 16 amino acids. Here the CDR3 reads CASSPLRNREGAEAFF. CDR3 in DNA: TGTGCCAGCTCACCACTCCGAAACAGGGAAGGCGCTGAAGCTTTCTTT.

V and J are TRBV2 and TRBJ2-1; TRBD1 matches at 8 bases. V lost 6 bases, J lost 0 bases, and 13 bases stayed unmatched. CDR3 length: 18 residues. Germline lookup yields CDR1 SNHLY and CDR2 FYNNEI. Written as DNA, the CDR3 is TGTGCCAGCAGACCCGGGACAGGAGCCGCGAGCTCCTACAATGAGCAGTTCTTC. Protein sequence: CASRPGTGAASSYNEQFF.

This clone was detected only a few times. The chain has TRBV11-1 and TRBJ2-3; no reliable D call. V was trimmed by 4 bases and J by 4 bases, leaving 18 bases between them. From germline, CDR1 is SGHAT and CDR2 FQDESV (reference sequence). The CDR3 spans 16 residues. CDR3 amino acids: CASSSRTSVSADTQYF. CDR3 nucleotides: TGTGCCAGCAGCTCCCGGACCTCAGTCTCGGCAGATACGCAGTATTTT.

The chain carries TRBV29-1 and TRBJ2-2; no firm D call. CDR3 length: 13 amino acids. Looked up from germline, CDR1 is SQVTM and CDR2 is ANQGSEA. V was shortened by 3 bases and J by 2 bases, with 7 bases between the two germline ends. The CDR3 DNA reads TGCAGCGTTGATCGTAGTAACACCGGGGAGCTGTTTTTT. As protein: CSVDRSNTGELFF.

This chain joins TRBV6-5 and TRBJ1-3; tentatively, D is TRBD1 (5 bases). The V and J ends lost 6 bases and 2 bases respectively, with 11 bases between them. CDR3 length equals 14 residues. In germline, CDR1 is MNHEY, CDR2 SVGAGI. In DNA form, the CDR3 reads TGTGCCAGCAGCCCCGGGACGGCTGGAAACACCATATATTTT. This sequence encodes CASSPGTAGNTIYF.

The CDR3 loop reads CASNRELNTEAFF. CDR3 sequence (DNA): TGTGCCAGTAACAGGGAGCTGAACACTGAAGCTTTCTTT. This sequence joins TRBV7-2 and TRBJ1-1; a possible D gene is TRBD1 (6 bases). Germline CDR1 and CDR2: SGHTA and FQGNSA. The CDR3 extends over 13 amino acids. Between the trimmed V and J ends, which lost 9 bases and 0 bases, there was a span of 11 bases.

The chain couples TRBV6-1 to TRBJ1-2; the D is unclear. The CDR3 runs 15 residues. Germline values: CDR1 MNHNS, CDR2 SASEGT. Between the trimmed V and J ends, which lost 1 base and 2 bases, there was a span of 11 bases. The CDR3 DNA reads TGTGCCAGCAGTGAAGACGCAGGACGGAACTATGGCTACACCTTC. It is translated as CASSEDAGRNYGYTF.

V is TRBV6-1 and J is TRBJ1-1; D gene uncertain. CDR1 and CDR2 from the germline V gene are MNHNS and SASEGT. CDR3 length equals 15 residues. The V and J ends lost 3 bases and 0 bases respectively, with 11 bases between them. The CDR3 here is CASSDSGSLNTEAFF. The CDR3 coding sequence is TGTGCCAGCAGTGATTCCGGAAGCCTGAACACTGAAGCTTTCTTT.

V is TRBV30 and J is TRBJ1-5; D unresolved. CDR1 and CDR2 from the germline V gene are GTSNPN and SVGIG (reference sequence). The length of the CDR3 is 14 residues. Trimming took 0 bases from V and 0 from J, leaving 6 bases between them. CDR3 sequence: CAWSVTNSNQPQHF. Here the CDR3 DNA reads TGTGCCTGGAGTGTAACAAATAGCAATCAGCCCCAGCATTTT.

The chain employs TRBV7-8 and TRBJ2-2, with TRBD1 matching 7 bases. The length of the CDR3 is 16 residues. CDR1 and CDR2 from the germline V gene are SGHVS and FQNEAQ. The trim removed 1 base at V and 1 base at J, leaving 3 bases unmatched. The CDR3 region is CASSLVDRENTGELFF. CDR3 DNA: TGTGCCAGCAGCTTAGTAGACAGGGAGAACACCGGGGAGCTGTTTTTT.

The chain links TRBV5-1 to TRBJ2-7; 10 bases fit TRBD1. Germline assignment: CDR1 SGHRS and CDR2 YFSETQ. V was clipped by 3 bases and J by 6 bases; unmatched bases: 6. The CDR3 covers 14 residues. The CDR3 region has the DNA TGCGCCAGCAGCTGGGGACAGGGGCCGGGCGAGCAGTACTTC. This encodes CASSWGQGPGEQYF.

The chain is built from TRBV9 and TRBJ2-3; D gene unclear. Germline assignment: CDR1 SGDLS and CDR2 YYNGEE. There are 17 residues in the CDR3. Trimming took 0 bases from V and 2 from J, leaving 16 bases between them. The CDR3 DNA sequence: TGTGCCAGCAGCGTAGAAAGAGACACGGGCTACACAGATACGCAGTATTTT. This translates into CASSVERDTGYTDTQYF.

V usage is TRBV3-1 (or the pseudogene TRBV3-2) and J usage is TRBJ1-3, with TRBD1 as a possible D gene (6 bases). Germline V gene sequence: CDR1 LGHDT, CDR2 YNNKEL (reference sequence). The CDR3 covers 15 residues. Trimming removed 0 bases at V and 7 bases at J, with 13 bases between. The CDR3 region has the DNA TGTGCCAGCAGCCAAGATTCAGGGACATGGAACACCATATATTTT. It encodes CASSQDSGTWNTIYF.

The rearrangement uses TRBV6-2 or TRBV6-3 and TRBJ2-2, with 10 bases lining up with TRBD2. Germline lookup yields CDR1 MNHEY and CDR2 SVGEGT. The CDR3 contains 16 residues. V trimming: 5 bases; J trimming: 3 bases; junction bases outside the gene matches: 6. This chain's CDR3 is CASSRGLAAYTGELFF. For the CDR3, the DNA is TGTGCCAGCAGTCGCGGACTAGCGGCCTACACCGGGGAGCTGTTTTTT.

The rearrangement joins TRBV19 to TRBJ2-3; D remains unclear. The V and J ends lost 3 bases and 0 bases respectively, with 7 bases between them. This CDR3 is 14 amino acids long. The germline V gene has CDR1 LNHDA and CDR2 SQIVND (reference sequence). The CDR3 protein is CASSMGLSTDTQYF. In DNA, the CDR3 is TGTGCCAGTAGTATGGGGTTAAGCACAGATACGCAGTATTTT.

A word on this clone: A junction end diverges from the germline sequence, so it may reflect a read error. The rearrangement uses TRBV6-2 or TRBV6-3 and TRBJ1-5; no reliable D call. The CDR3 extends over 12 amino acids. In germline, CDR1 is MNHEY, CDR2 SVGEGT. The CDR3 is CANSYSIGTQHF. DNA of the CDR3: TGTGCCAACAGTTACTCGATTGGGACCCAGCATTTT.

The V gene is TRBV5-4, the J gene TRBJ2-7; 11 bases are shared with TRBD1. Germline V gene data show CDR1 as SGHNT and CDR2 as YYREEE (reference sequence). CDR3 size: 16 residues. V gave up 4 bases and J gave up 0 bases; unmatched junction bases: 6. The CDR3 region has the DNA TGTGCCAGCAGCGGACAGGGGGCTACCTACTCCTACGAGCAGTACTTC. It yields the protein CASSGQGATYSYEQYF.

V usage is TRBV15 and J usage is TRBJ1-4; a weak D match, TRBD1 (5 bases). Germline V gene data show CDR1 as LNHNV and CDR2 as YYDKDF (reference sequence). The CDR3 runs 16 residues. Trimming stripped 1 base from V and 6 bases from J, with 15 bases between. The CDR3 nucleotides read TGTGCCACCAGCAGAGGGTGGGGGACTGACGATGAAAAACTGTTTTTT. Protein sequence: CATSRGWGTDDEKLFF.

The V gene is TRBV7-9, the J gene TRBJ1-5, with D unclear. This CDR3 is built from 16 residues. V was pared by 2 bases and J by 0 bases, with 11 bases between. In germline, CDR1 is SEHNR, CDR2 FQNEAQ (reference sequence). The DNA for the CDR3 is TGTGCCAGCAGCTTAAACTCGGCCTATAGCAATCAGCCCCAGCATTTT. Encoded protein: CASSLNSAYSNQPQHF.

The rearrangement links TRBV28 to TRBJ1-5; TRBD1 agrees at 7 bases. Trimming at V came to 7 bases and at J to 9 bases, leaving 15 bases not matched to a gene. From germline, CDR1 is MDHEN and CDR2 SYDVKM. This CDR3 comprises 15 residues. The CDR3 DNA reads as TGTGCCAGCACCCGGTGGACAGGCGGGCAACGGCCCCAGCATTTT. Amino acid sequence: CASTRWTGGQRPQHF.

This chain links TRBV4-2 with TRBJ2-3; D not resolved. The CDR3 sequence is 15 residues long. V was clipped by 1 base and J by 0 bases, with 8 bases between them. Germline CDR1 and CDR2: LGHNA and YNFKEQ. DNA of the CDR3: TGTGCCAGCAGCCAAGGTTTCCAGAGCACAGATACGCAGTATTTT. This sequence encodes CASSQGFQSTDTQYF.

This clone has a single count. The chain links TRBV2 to TRBJ2-3; TRBD1 matches at 10 bases. This CDR3 is built from 15 residues. Germline V gives CDR1 SNHLY, CDR2 FYNNEI. V was clipped by 6 bases and J by 2 bases; unmatched bases: 5. The CDR3 protein is CASSLDRGNTDTQYF. CDR3 in DNA: TGTGCCAGCAGCCTGGACAGGGGGAACACAGATACGCAGTATTTT.

The CDR3 sequence: CASSPWGYNSPLHF. In DNA form, the CDR3 reads TGTGCCAGCAGCCCATGGGGGTATAATTCACCCCTCCACTTT. V gene TRBV5-6 combines with J gene TRBJ1-6; tentatively, D is TRBD1 (5 bases). Between the trimmed V and J ends, which lost 4 bases and 4 bases, there was a span of 9 bases. The V gene's germline CDR1 is SGHDT and CDR2 YYEEEE. The CDR3 loop spans 14 amino acids.

V gene TRBV5-5 combines with J gene TRBJ2-5, with D possibly called TRBD1 or TRBD2 (5 bases each). Trimming left V 0 bases short and J 5 bases short, with 17 bases between. Germline-derived CDR1 and CDR2 are SGHKS and YYEKEE (reference sequence). This CDR3 region has 16 residues. The CDR3 coding sequence is TGTGCCAGCAGCTTGGCCGGGGTACAGGTTCGCGAGACCCAGTACTTC. Translation gives CASSLAGVQVRETQYF.

The V gene is TRBV7-9, the J gene TRBJ1-1; D may be TRBD1 (5 bases). V was trimmed by 1 base and J by 8 bases, leaving 11 bases between them. The CDR3 covers 13 residues. CDR1 is SEHNR, CDR2 FQNEAQ, per germline (reference sequence). The DNA of the CDR3 is TGTGCCAGCAGCTTAGAGGGGCGATTGGAAGCTTTCTTT. This codes for CASSLEGRLEAFF.

The chain combines TRBV3-1 (or the pseudogene TRBV3-2) with TRBJ2-1; 10 bases align to TRBD2. The V segment lost 4 bases and the J segment 0 bases; nucleotides outside the gene matches: 9. The germline V gene has CDR1 LGHDT and CDR2 YNNKEL (reference sequence). CDR3 size: 18 residues. Written as DNA, the CDR3 is TGTGCCAGCAGCCCCTCCCCTAGCGGGGGTCGCTCCTACAATGAGCAGTTCTTC. Translation: CASSPSPSGGRSYNEQFF.

The chain combines TRBV19 with TRBJ1-2, with a weak D call TRBD1 (5 bases). Per the germline V gene, CDR1 is LNHDA and CDR2 is SQIVND (reference sequence). V was trimmed by 6 bases and J by 4 bases, leaving 12 bases between them. This CDR3 spans 13 amino acids. The CDR3 nucleotides are TGTGCCAGTAGCAAGACAGAAACCTATGGCTACACCTTC. Protein: CASSKTETYGYTF.

This clone has a single count. The chain recombines TRBV6-2 or TRBV6-3 with TRBJ1-5; 9 bases agree with TRBD1. J was trimmed by 3 bases and V by 5 bases; bases with no gene match: 5. This CDR3 region has 15 residues. Germline V gene sequence: CDR1 MNHEY, CDR2 SVGEGT. This CDR3 is CASSRGQGSNQPQHF. The CDR3 bases are TGTGCCAGCAGTCGGGGACAGGGCTCCAATCAGCCCCAGCATTTT.

This clone was counted once. This rearrangement joins TRBV18 to TRBJ2-6, with D possibly being TRBD1 (5 bases). Germline CDR1 and CDR2: KGHSH and LQKENI. This CDR3 is 18 amino acids long. V was shortened by 1 base and J by 0 bases, with 13 bases between the two germline ends. In DNA form, the CDR3 reads TGTGCCAGCTCACCACAGGGGCCGACTTACTCTGGGGCCAACGTCCTGACTTTC. Amino acids: CASSPQGPTYSGANVLTF.

The chain links TRBV27 to TRBJ2-1, with 9 bases lining up with TRBD2. With V trimmed by 6 bases and J by 7 bases, 10 bases remained unmatched. CDR1 is MNHEY, CDR2 SMNVEV, per germline (reference sequence). The CDR3 extends over 15 amino acids. CDR3 amino acids: CASSPISGGRNEQFF. In nucleotides, the CDR3 is TGTGCCAGCAGCCCCATTAGCGGGGGCCGGAATGAGCAGTTCTTC.

V is TRBV2 and J is TRBJ2-2; possible D gene TRBD1, 5 bases. Germline V gene lookup returns CDR1 SNHLY and CDR2 FYNNEI. V was clipped by 5 bases and J by 0 bases, with 10 bases between them. The CDR3 has 15 amino acids. The CDR3 DNA is TGTGCCAGCAGTCTGGACATAGCGAACACCGGGGAGCTGTTTTTT. This codes for CASSLDIANTGELFF.